The 20 T cell receptor beta chains below were found in one sample sequenced in a study of blood T cell repertoires in COVID-19 (dated by TCRdb to 2018 to 2020). The library came from the immunoSEQ multiplex PCR assay. TCRdb provides this immuneACCESS table in a form limited to in-frame rearrangements. Some clones are lacking; in checked studies, under half of them reflect an unresolved V gene, and why the rest are absent is not known. The sample data list 200,000 to 250,000 clones, and roughly 86% of these were observed just once. The ten largest clones take up more than 10% of the sample. Sequenced input: peripheral blood. All receptors derive from a woman aged 40 to 50 with acute or convalescent COVID-19.

The chain combines TRBV27 with TRBJ2-7, with TRBD1 identical over 7 bases. This CDR3 region has 15 residues. After removal of 5 bases from V and 3 bases from J, the junction contained 10 bases not matched to a gene. Germline V gives CDR1 MNHEY, CDR2 SMNVEV (reference sequence). DNA of the CDR3: TGTGCCAGCAGTATCGGGACAGTCCCTTACTACGAGCAGTACTTC. Translated, it gives CASSIGTVPYYEQYF.

This chain joins TRBV19 and TRBJ2-3; possible D gene TRBD1, 6 bases. The CDR3 spans 14 residues. Per germline, CDR1 LNHDA and CDR2 SQIVND (reference sequence). Trimming took 8 bases from V and 2 from J, leaving 14 bases between them. This chain's CDR3 is CASGPGTHTDTQYF. The DNA of the CDR3 is TGTGCCAGTGGCCCCGGGACACACACAGATACGCAGTATTTT.

The chain carries TRBV19 and TRBJ1-3, with 11 bases aligning to TRBD1. The J segment lost 0 bases and the V segment lost 7 bases, leaving 8 bases of the junction unmatched. The CDR3 runs to 17 residues. CDR1 is LNHDA and CDR2 is SQIVND in the germline V gene (reference sequence). Here the CDR3 DNA reads TGTGCCAGTATGGAGGGACAGGGGGTCGTCTCTGGAAACACCATATATTTT. Its translation is CASMEGQGVVSGNTIYF.

In its sample, this clone was seen a few times. V gene TRBV2 combines with J gene TRBJ1-1, with D maybe TRBD1 (6 bases). V lost 6 bases, J lost 5 bases, and 13 bases lay in between. This CDR3 spans 13 amino acids. The germline V gene encodes CDR1 SNHLY and CDR2 FYNNEI. DNA for the CDR3: TGTGCCAGCAGGCGGGGGGGCTGGACTGAAGCTTTCTTT. This encodes CASRRGGWTEAFF.

This chain joins TRBV19 and TRBJ2-7; tentatively, D is TRBD2 (6 bases). Per the germline V gene, CDR1 is LNHDA and CDR2 is SQIVND (reference sequence). V was cut by 3 bases and J by 7 bases, with 19 bases left in between. The CDR3 covers 15 residues. CDR3 sequence reads: CASSMTGGIQGEQYF. The CDR3 DNA reads as TGTGCCAGTAGTATGACTGGCGGGATTCAGGGAGAGCAGTACTTC.

The genes are TRBV7-2 and TRBJ1-1; D unclear. V shed 5 bases and J shed 1 base, with 14 bases lying between them. CDR3 length: 15 amino acids. CDR1 and CDR2 from the germline V gene are SGHTA and FQGNSA. CDR3 amino acids: CASSQTWERNTEAFF. CDR3 DNA sequence: TGTGCCAGCAGCCAAACTTGGGAGAGGAACACTGAAGCTTTCTTT.

This clone was observed once. The V and J genes are TRBV20-1 and TRBJ1-1; possibly TRBD1 for D (5 bases). Deletions cut 3 bases from V and 0 bases from J, with 11 bases between. From germline, CDR1 is DFQATT and CDR2 SNEGSKA (reference sequence). This CDR3 has 14 amino acids. The CDR3 loop is CSASTGRMNTEAFF. As DNA, the CDR3 is TGCAGTGCTAGTACAGGCCGAATGAACACTGAAGCTTTCTTT.

V gene TRBV9 combines with J gene TRBJ1-4, with 7 bases aligning to TRBD1. The CDR3 spans 15 residues. Per germline, CDR1 SGDLS and CDR2 YYNGEE. The J segment lost 6 bases and the V segment lost 4 bases, leaving 9 bases of the junction unmatched. The CDR3 here is CASSPPTGTDEKLFF. The CDR3 DNA reads TGTGCCAGCAGCCCCCCGACAGGGACGGATGAAAAACTGTTTTTT.

This chain joins TRBV7-8 and TRBJ2-7; the D gene is possibly TRBD2 (5 bases). The germline gives CDR1 SGHVS, CDR2 FQNEAQ. Trimming cost V 0 bases and J 4 bases, with 10 bases left between them. This CDR3 spans 14 amino acids. The CDR3 DNA follows: TGTGCCAGCAGCTTAGCGCGGACTCATTACGAGCAGTACTTC. This codes for CASSLARTHYEQYF.

The chain links TRBV5-6 to TRBJ2-3; 9 bases map to TRBD1. The V gene end was trimmed by 1 base and the J gene end by 3 bases; junction bases not matched to a gene: 3. The CDR3 totals 15 residues. The germline gives CDR1 SGHDT, CDR2 YYEEEE. The CDR3 DNA follows: TGTGCCAGCAGCTTGAGGGACAGGGATACAGATACGCAGTATTTT. Amino acids: CASSLRDRDTDTQYF. The full variable domain, completed using reference TRBV5-6 and TRBJ2-3, is DAGVTQSPTHLIKTRGQQVTLRCSPKSGHDTVSWYQQALGQGPQFIFQYYEEEERQRGNFPDRFSGHQFPNYSSELNVNALLLGDSALYLCASSLRDRDTDTQYFGPGTRLTVL.

There are a few counts of this clone. The genes are TRBV11-2 and TRBJ2-2, with 8 nucleotides matching TRBD2. CDR1 is SGHAT, CDR2 FQNNGV, per germline. The ends lost 5 bases at V and 3 bases at J; junction bases unmatched: 8. The CDR3 loop spans 16 amino acids. CDR3 in amino acids: CASSPWRRGDTGELFF. The CDR3, as DNA: TGTGCCAGCAGCCCATGGAGGCGGGGGGACACCGGGGAGCTGTTTTTT. The whole variable domain, filled in from reference TRBV11-2 and TRBJ2-2, reads EAGVAQSPRYKIIEKRQSVAFWCNPISGHATLYWYQQILGQGPKLLIQFQNNGVVDDSQLPKDRFSAERLKGVDSTLKIQPAKLEDSAVYLCASSPWRRGDTGELFFGEGSRLTVL.

The chain links TRBV4-1 to TRBJ2-7, with D possibly being TRBD1 (5 bases). The V end was cut by 1 base, the J end by 0 bases, with 7 bases between. The CDR3 contains 14 residues. CDR1 and CDR2 from the germline V gene are MGHRA and YSYEKL. CDR3 nucleotides: TGCGCCAGCAGCCAAGGAGACAGCTCCTACGAGCAGTACTTC. Protein sequence: CASSQGDSSYEQYF.

This chain connects TRBV27 to TRBJ2-3, with 7 bases aligning to TRBD1. With V trimmed by 6 bases and J by 0 bases, 6 bases remained unmatched. CDR3 length: 15 residues. Germline V gene lookup returns CDR1 MNHEY and CDR2 SMNVEV (reference sequence). This chain's CDR3 is CASRRQGDSTDTQYF. In nucleotides, the CDR3 is TGTGCCAGCAGAAGGCAGGGGGATAGCACAGATACGCAGTATTTT.

The CDR3 nucleotides are TGTGCCAGCAGCTTGGCGTTAGAAGCTTTCTTT. It encodes CASSLALEAFF. The chain carries TRBV5-6 and TRBJ1-1; D gene unclear. The CDR3 covers 11 residues. Germline CDR1 and CDR2: SGHDT and YYEEEE. V was trimmed by 0 bases and J by 8 bases, leaving 5 bases between them. Full variable domain (outside the CDR3, taken from reference TRBV5-6 and TRBJ1-1): DAGVTQSPTHLIKTRGQQVTLRCSPKSGHDTVSWYQQALGQGPQFIFQYYEEEERQRGNFPDRFSGHQFPNYSSELNVNALLLGDSALYLCASSLALEAFFGQGTRLTVV.

The rearrangement joins TRBV7-8 to TRBJ2-7; 9 bases are shared with TRBD1. V lost 5 bases, J lost 5 bases, and 10 bases stayed unmatched. Germline assignment: CDR1 SGHVS and CDR2 FQNEAQ. The CDR3 is made up of 15 amino acids. In nucleotides, the CDR3 is TGTGCCAGCAGCCCAGAAGGGACAGGGAGCGACGAGCAGTACTTC. Translation gives CASSPEGTGSDEQYF.

This clone was observed once. This rearrangement joins TRBV2 to TRBJ1-5; no clear D gene. The length of the CDR3 is 15 residues. Germline CDR1 is SNHLY and CDR2 is FYNNEI. V lost 1 base, J lost 0 bases, and 7 bases lay in between. CDR3 region: CASSEGPYSNQPQHF. DNA for the CDR3: TGTGCCAGCAGTGAAGGGCCTTATAGCAATCAGCCCCAGCATTTT.

The rearrangement joins TRBV9 to TRBJ1-5, with 11 positions matching TRBD1. The CDR3 extends over 15 amino acids. V gave up 7 bases and J gave up 6 bases; unmatched junction bases: 9. CDR1 SGDLS and CDR2 YYNGEE come from the germline V gene. CDR3 loop: CASSLGQGAGQPQHF. CDR3 nucleotide sequence: TGTGCCAGCTCCCTTGGACAGGGGGCCGGTCAGCCCCAGCATTTT. Full variable domain (outside the CDR3, taken from reference TRBV9 and TRBJ1-5): DSGVTQTPKHLITATGQRVTLRCSPRSGDLSVYWYQQSLDQGLQFLIQYYNGEERAKGNILERFSAQQFPDLHSELNLSSLELGDSALYFCASSLGQGAGQPQHFGDGTRLSIL.

V and J are TRBV27 and TRBJ2-2; D possibly corresponds to TRBD1 (6 bases). The ends were cut back, 5 bases at V and 7 bases at J, with 11 bases in the middle. Per germline, CDR1 MNHEY and CDR2 SMNVEV (reference sequence). CDR3 length equals 13 residues. This CDR3 reads CASSRGSYGELFF. The CDR3 region has the DNA TGTGCCAGCAGTAGGGGGTCGTACGGGGAGCTGTTTTTT.

This rearrangement joins TRBV19 to TRBJ1-1, with TRBD1 identical over 8 bases. Germline V lookup: CDR1 LNHDA, CDR2 SQIVND (reference sequence). This CDR3 has 14 residues. Germline trimming cut 1 base from V and 8 bases from J; bases unmatched to any gene: 6. The CDR3 loop reads CASSIATGVGEAFF. CDR3 DNA sequence: TGTGCCAGTAGTATAGCGACAGGGGTGGGCGAAGCTTTCTTT.

This clone has only one observation. This chain connects TRBV7-2 to TRBJ2-3; tentatively, D is TRBD1 (5 bases). The germline gives CDR1 SGHTA, CDR2 FQGNSA. V dropped 6 bases and J dropped 6 bases, with 10 bases sitting between them. This CDR3 region has 12 residues. CDR3 in amino acids: CASSIRQDTQYF. DNA of the CDR3: TGTGCCAGCAGTATTCGACAGGATACGCAGTATTTT.